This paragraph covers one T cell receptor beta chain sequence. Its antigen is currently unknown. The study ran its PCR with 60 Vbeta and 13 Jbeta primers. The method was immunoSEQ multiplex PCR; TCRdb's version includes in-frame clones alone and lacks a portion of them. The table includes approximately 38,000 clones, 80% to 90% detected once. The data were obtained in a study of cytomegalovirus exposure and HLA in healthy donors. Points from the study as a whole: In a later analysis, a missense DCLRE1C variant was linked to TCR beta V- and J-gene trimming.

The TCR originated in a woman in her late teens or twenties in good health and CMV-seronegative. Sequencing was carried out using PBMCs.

This chain's CDR3 is CASSLGDRAYYTEAFF. CDR3 nucleotides: TGCGCCAGCAGCTTAGGCGACAGGGCCTATTACACTGAAGCTTTCTTT. V and J are TRBV5-1 and TRBJ1-1, with 7 bases identical to TRBD1. Germline V gene data show CDR1 as SGHRS and CDR2 as YFSETQ. Trimming removed 2 bases from V and 3 bases from J; junction bases left unmatched: 10. CDR3 size: 16 residues.